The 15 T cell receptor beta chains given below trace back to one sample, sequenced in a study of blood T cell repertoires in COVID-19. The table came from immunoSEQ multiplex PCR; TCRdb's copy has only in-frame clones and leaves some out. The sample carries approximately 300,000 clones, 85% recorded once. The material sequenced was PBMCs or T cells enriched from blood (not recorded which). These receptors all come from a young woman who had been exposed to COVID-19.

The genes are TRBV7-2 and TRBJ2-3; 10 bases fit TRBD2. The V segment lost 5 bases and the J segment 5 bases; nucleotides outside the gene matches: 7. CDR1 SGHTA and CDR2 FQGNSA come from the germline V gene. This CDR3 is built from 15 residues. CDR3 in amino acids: CASSPSGGLLDTQYF. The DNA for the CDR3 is TGTGCCAGCAGCCCTAGCGGGGGCCTTTTAGATACGCAGTATTTT. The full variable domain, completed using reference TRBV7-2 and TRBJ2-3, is GAGVSQSPSNKVTEKGKDVELRCDPISGHTALYWYRQSLGQGLEFLIYFQGNSAPDKSGLPSDRFSAERTGGSVSTLTIQRTQQEDSAVYLCASSPSGGLLDTQYFGPGTRLTVL.

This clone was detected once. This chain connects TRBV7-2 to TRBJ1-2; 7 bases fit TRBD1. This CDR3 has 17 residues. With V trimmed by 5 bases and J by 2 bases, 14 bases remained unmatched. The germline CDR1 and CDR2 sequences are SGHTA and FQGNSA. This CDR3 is CASSPRDSQPGNYGYTF. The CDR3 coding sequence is TGTGCCAGCAGCCCTCGGGACAGCCAACCAGGGAACTATGGCTACACCTTC. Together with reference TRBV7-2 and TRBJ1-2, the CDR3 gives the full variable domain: GAGVSQSPSNKVTEKGKDVELRCDPISGHTALYWYRQSLGQGLEFLIYFQGNSAPDKSGLPSDRFSAERTGGSVSTLTIQRTQQEDSAVYLCASSPRDSQPGNYGYTFGSGTRLTVV.

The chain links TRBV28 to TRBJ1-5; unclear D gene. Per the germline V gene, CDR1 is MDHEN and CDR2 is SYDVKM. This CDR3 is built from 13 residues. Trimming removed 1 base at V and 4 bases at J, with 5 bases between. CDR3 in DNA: TGTGCCAGCAGTTTATTCACAAATCAGCCCCAGCATTTT. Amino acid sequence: CASSLFTNQPQHF. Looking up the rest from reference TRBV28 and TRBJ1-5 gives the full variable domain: DVKVTQSSRYLVKRTGEKVFLECVQDMDHENMFWYRQDPGLGLRLIYFSYDVKMKEKGDIPEGYSVSREKKERFSLILESASTNQTSMYLCASSLFTNQPQHFGDGTRLSIL.

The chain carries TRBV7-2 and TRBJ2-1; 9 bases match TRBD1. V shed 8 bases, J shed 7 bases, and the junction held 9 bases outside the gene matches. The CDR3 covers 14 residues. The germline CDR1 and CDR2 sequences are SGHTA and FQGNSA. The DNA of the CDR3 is TGTGCCAGCCGCAGGACAGGGGTTGTGAATGAGCAGTTCTTC. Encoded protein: CASRRTGVVNEQFF.

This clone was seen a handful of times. CDR3 sequence: CASSQSLTSSTQYF. The CDR3 DNA reads TGTGCCAGCAGCCAGTCACTTACTAGCAGTACGCAGTATTTT. The chain joins TRBV4-2 to TRBJ2-3, with D perhaps matching TRBD2 (6 bases). Trimming cost V 3 bases and J 8 bases, with 15 bases left between them. The CDR3 loop spans 14 amino acids. Looked up from germline, CDR1 is LGHNA and CDR2 is YNFKEQ.

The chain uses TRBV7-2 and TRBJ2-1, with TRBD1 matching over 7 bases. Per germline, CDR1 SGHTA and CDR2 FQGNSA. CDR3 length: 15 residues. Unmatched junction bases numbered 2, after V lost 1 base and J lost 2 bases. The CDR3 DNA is TGTGCCAGCAGCTTAGGGGACAGACCCTACAATGAGCAGTTCTTC. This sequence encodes CASSLGDRPYNEQFF.

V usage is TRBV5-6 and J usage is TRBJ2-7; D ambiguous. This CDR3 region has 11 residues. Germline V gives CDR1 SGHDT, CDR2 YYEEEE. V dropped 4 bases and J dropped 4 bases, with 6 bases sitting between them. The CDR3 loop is CASSASYEQYF. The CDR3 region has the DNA TGTGCCAGCAGCGCGTCATACGAGCAGTACTTC.

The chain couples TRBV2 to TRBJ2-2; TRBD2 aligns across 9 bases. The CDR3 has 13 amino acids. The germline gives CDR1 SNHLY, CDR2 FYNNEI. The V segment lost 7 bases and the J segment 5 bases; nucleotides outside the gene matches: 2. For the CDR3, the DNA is TGTGCCAGCAAAAGCGGGAGGACCGGGGAGCTGTTTTTT. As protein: CASKSGRTGELFF.

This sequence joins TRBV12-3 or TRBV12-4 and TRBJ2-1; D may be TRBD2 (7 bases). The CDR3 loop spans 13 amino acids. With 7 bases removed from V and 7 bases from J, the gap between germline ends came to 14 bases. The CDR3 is CASTGGRRNEQFF. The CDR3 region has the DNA TGTGCCAGCACCGGGGGGCGAAGAAATGAGCAGTTCTTC.

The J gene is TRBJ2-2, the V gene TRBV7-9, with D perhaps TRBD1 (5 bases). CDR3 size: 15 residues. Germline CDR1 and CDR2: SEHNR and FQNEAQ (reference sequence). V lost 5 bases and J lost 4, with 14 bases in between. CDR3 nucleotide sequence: TGTGCCAGCAGCCAATTTATTGGGGCCACCGGGGAGCTGTTTTTT. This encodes CASSQFIGATGELFF.

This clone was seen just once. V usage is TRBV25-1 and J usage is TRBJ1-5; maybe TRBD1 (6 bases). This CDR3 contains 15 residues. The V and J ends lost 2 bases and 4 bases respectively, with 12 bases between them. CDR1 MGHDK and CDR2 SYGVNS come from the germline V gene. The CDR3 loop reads CASSERGGWNQPQHF. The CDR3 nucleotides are TGTGCCAGCAGTGAACGAGGGGGTTGGAATCAGCCCCAGCATTTT. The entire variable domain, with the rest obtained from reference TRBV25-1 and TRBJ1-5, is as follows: EADIYQTPRYLVIGTGKKITLECSQTMGHDKMYWYQQDPGMELHLIHYSYGVNSTEKGDLSSESTVSRIRTEHFPLTLESARPSHTSQYLCASSERGGWNQPQHFGDGTRLSIL.

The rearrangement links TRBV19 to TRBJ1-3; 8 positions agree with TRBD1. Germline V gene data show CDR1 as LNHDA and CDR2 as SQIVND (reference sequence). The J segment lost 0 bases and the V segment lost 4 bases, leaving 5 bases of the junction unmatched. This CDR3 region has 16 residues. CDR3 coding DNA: TGTGCCAGTAGTAGAGACAGGGGCATCTCTGGAAACACCATATATTTT. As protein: CASSRDRGISGNTIYF.

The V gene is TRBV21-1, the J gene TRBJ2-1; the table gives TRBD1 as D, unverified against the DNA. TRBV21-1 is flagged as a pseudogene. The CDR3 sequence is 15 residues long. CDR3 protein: CASYFRDREYNEQFF. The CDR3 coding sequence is TGTGCCAGTTATTTCCGGGACAGGGAATACAATGAGCAGTTCTTC.

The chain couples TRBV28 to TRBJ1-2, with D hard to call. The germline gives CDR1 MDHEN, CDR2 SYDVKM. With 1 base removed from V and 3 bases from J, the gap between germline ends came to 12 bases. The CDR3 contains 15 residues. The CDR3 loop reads CASSLSPGSHYGYTF. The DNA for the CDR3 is TGTGCCAGCAGTTTATCCCCCGGGTCTCACTATGGCTACACCTTC.

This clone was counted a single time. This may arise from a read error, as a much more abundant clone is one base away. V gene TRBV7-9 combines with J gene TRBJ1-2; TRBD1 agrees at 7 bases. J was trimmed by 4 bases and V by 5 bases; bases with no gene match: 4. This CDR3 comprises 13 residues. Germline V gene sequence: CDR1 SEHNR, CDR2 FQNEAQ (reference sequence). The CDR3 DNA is TGTGCCAGCAGCCCCGGACAGGCCTATGGCTACACCTTC. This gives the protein CASSPGQAYGYTF. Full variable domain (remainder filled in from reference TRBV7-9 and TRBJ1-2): DTGVSQNPRHKITKRGQNVTFRCDPISEHNRLYWYRQTLGQGPEFLTYFQNEAQLEKSRLLSDRFSAERPKGSFSTLEIQRTEQGDSAMYLCASSPGQAYGYTFGSGTRLTVV.